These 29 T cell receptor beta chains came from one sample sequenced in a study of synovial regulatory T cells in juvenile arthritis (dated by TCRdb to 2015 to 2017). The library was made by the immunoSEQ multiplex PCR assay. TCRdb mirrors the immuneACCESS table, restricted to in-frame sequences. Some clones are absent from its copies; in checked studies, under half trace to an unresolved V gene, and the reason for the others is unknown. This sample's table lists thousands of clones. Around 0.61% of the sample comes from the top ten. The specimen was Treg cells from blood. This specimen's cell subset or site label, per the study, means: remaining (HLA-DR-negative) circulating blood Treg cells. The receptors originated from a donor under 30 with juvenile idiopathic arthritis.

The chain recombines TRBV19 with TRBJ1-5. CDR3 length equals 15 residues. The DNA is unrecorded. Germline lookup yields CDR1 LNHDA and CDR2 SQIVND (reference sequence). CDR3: CASSVGRVGNQPQHF.

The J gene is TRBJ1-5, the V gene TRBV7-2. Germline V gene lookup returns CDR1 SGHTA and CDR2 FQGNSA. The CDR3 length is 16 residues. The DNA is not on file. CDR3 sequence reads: CASSLVALGPKQPQHF. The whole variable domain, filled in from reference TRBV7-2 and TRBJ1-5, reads GAGVSQSPSNKVTEKGKDVELRCDPISGHTALYWYRQSLGQGLEFLIYFQGNSAPDKSGLPSDRFSAERTGGSVSTLTIQRTQQEDSAVYLCASSLVALGPKQPQHFGDGTRLSIL.

The CDR3 reads CASSLKNSGANVLTF. This rearrangement joins TRBV7-2 to TRBJ2-6. CDR3 length: 15 residues. DNA for this receptor is not on file. Germline CDR1 and CDR2: SGHTA and FQGNSA.

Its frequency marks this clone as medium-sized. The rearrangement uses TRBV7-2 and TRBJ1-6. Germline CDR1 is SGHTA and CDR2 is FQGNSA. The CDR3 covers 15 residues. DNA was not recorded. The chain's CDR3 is CASGVPGGRVSPLHF.

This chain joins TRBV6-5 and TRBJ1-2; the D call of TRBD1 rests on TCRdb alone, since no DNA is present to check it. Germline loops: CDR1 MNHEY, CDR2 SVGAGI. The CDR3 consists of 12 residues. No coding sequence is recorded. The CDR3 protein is CASSGTGGGYTF.

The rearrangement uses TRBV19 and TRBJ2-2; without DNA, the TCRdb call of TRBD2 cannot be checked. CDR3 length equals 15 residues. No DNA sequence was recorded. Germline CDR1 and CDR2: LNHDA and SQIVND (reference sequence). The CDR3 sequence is CASSRLGGDHGELFF.

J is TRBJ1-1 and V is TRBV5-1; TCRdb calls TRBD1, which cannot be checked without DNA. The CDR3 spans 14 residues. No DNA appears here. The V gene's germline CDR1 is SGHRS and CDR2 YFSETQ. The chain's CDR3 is CASSLGGLSTEAFF.

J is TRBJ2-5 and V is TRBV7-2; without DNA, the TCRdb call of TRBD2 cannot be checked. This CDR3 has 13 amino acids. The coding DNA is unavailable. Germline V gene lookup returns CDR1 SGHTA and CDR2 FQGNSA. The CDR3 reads CASSLPSRETQYF.

This chain's CDR3 is CASSFSSGYHNEQFF. The V and J genes are TRBV11-3 and TRBJ2-1; TCRdb's D call, TRBD2, is unchecked because there is no DNA. CDR1 is SGHNT and CDR2 is YENEEA in the germline V gene. The CDR3 sequence is 15 residues long. DNA for this receptor is not on file.

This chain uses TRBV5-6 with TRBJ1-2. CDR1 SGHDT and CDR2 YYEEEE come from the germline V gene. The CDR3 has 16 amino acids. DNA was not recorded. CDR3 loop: CASSQGPSNTVYGYTF. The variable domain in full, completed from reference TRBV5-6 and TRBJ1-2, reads DAGVTQSPTHLIKTRGQQVTLRCSPKSGHDTVSWYQQALGQGPQFIFQYYEEEERQRGNFPDRFSGHQFPNYSSELNVNALLLGDSALYLCASSQGPSNTVYGYTFGSGTRLTVV.

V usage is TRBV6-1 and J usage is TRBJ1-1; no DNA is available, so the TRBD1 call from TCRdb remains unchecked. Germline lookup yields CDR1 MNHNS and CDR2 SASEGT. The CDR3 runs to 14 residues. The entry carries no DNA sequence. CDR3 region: CASSEVTGNTEAFF.

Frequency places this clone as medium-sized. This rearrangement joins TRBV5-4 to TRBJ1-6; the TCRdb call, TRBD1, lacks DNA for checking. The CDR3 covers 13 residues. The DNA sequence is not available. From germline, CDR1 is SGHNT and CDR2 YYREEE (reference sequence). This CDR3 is CAWGQGNNSPLHF.

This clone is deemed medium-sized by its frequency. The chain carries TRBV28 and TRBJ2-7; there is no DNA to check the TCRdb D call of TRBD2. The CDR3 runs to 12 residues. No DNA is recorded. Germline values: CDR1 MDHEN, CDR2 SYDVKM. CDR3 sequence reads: CASSLAAFEQYF.

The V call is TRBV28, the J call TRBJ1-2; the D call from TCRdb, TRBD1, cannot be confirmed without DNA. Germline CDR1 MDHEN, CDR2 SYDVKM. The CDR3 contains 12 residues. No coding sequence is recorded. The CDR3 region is CASSLLDSLYTF.

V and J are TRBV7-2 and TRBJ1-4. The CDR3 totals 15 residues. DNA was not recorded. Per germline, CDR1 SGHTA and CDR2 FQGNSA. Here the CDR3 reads CASSGNGLPNEKLFF.

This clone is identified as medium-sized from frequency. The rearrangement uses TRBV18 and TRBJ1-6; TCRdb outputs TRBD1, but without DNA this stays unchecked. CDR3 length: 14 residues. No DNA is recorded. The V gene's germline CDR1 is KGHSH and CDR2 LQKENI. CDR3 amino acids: CASSPQQGSSPLHF. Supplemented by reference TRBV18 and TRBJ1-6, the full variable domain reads NAGVMQNPRHLVRRRGQEARLRCSPMKGHSHVYWYRQLPEEGLKFMVYLQKENIIDESGMPKERFSAEFPKEGPSILRIQQVVRGDSAAYFCASSPQQGSSPLHFGNGTRLTVT.

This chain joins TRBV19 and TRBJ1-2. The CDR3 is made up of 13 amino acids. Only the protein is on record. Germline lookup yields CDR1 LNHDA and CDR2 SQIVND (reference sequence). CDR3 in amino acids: CASSIGGVYGYTF.

CDR3 sequence reads: CASSLVEGIQYF. The chain links TRBV9 to TRBJ2-4. CDR3 length equals 12 residues. No DNA is recorded. Germline V gene lookup returns CDR1 SGDLS and CDR2 YYNGEE. The variable domain in full, completed from reference TRBV9 and TRBJ2-4, reads DSGVTQTPKHLITATGQRVTLRCSPRSGDLSVYWYQQSLDQGLQFLIQYYNGEERAKGNILERFSAQQFPDLHSELNLSSLELGDSALYFCASSLVEGIQYFGAGTRLSVL.

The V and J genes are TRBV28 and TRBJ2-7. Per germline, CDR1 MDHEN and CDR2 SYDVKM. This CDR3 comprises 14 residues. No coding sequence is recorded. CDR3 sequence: CASSYPGSSYEQYF. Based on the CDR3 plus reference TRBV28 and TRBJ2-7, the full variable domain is DVKVTQSSRYLVKRTGEKVFLECVQDMDHENMFWYRQDPGLGLRLIYFSYDVKMKEKGDIPEGYSVSREKKERFSLILESASTNQTSMYLCASSYPGSSYEQYFGPGTRLTVT.

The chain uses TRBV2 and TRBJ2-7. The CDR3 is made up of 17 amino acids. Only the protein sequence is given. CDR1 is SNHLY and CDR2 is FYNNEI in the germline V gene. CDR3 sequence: CASKLGTAARGAYEQYF.

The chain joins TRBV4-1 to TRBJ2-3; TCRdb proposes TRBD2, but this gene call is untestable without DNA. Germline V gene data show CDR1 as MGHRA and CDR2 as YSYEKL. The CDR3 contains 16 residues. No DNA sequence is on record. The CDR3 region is CASSLGLAGRGDTQYF.

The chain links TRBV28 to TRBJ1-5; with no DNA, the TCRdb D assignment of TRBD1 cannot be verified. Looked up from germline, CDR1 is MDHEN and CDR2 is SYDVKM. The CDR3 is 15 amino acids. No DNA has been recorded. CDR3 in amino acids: CASSYSDRLNQPQHF.

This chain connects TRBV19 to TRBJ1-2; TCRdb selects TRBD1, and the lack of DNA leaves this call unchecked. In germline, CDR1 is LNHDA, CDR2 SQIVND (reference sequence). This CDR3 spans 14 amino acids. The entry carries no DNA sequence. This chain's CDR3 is CASSKQGISYGYTF.

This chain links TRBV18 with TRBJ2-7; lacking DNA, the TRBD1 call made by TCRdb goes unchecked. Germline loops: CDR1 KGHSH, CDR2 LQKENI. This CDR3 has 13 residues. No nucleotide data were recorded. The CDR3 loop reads CASSRTGAYEQYF.

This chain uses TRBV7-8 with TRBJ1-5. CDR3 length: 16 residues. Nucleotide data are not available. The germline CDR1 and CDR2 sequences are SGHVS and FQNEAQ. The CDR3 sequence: CASSDRGIRQDQPQHF.

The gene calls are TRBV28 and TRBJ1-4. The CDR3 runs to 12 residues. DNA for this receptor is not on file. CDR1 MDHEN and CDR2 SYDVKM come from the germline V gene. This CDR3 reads CASRTTNEKLFF. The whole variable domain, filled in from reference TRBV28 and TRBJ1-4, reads DVKVTQSSRYLVKRTGEKVFLECVQDMDHENMFWYRQDPGLGLRLIYFSYDVKMKEKGDIPEGYSVSREKKERFSLILESASTNQTSMYLCASRTTNEKLFFGSGTQLSVL.

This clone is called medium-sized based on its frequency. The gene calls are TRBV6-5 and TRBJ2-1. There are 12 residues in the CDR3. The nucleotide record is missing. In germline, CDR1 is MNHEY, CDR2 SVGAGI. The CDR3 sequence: CASSTRTGEQFF.

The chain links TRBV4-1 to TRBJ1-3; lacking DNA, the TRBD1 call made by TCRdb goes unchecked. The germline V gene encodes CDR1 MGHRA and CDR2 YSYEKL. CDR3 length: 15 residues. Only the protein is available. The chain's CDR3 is CASSLQGQGGNTIYF.

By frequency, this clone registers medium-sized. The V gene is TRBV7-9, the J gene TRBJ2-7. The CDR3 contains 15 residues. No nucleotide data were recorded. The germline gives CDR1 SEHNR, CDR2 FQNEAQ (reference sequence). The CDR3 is CASSLVAPGTYEQYF.